This entry lists 19 T cell receptor beta chains sequenced from one sample in a study of T cell changes during pregnancy in multiple sclerosis (dated by TCRdb to about 2019). Libraries were made using the immunoSEQ multiplex PCR assay. As stored in TCRdb, this immuneACCESS dataset retains in-frame rearrangements with V and J assigned. A fraction of the clones does not appear; measured against another copy, unresolved V genes explain less than half of the discrepancy, and the remainder lacks a known reason. This sample is represented by some 77,000 clones; 90% to 95% of them were singletons. The ten most abundant clones make up around 2.2% of the sample. Here the sequenced sample was peripheral blood, taken in the second trimester of pregnancy. The receptors derive from a female donor in good health, enrolled as a control in a pregnancy study.

V usage is TRBV5-1 and J usage is TRBJ1-4; 7 nucleotides line up with TRBD1. The CDR3 covers 13 residues. The ends lost 4 bases at V and 8 bases at J; junction bases unmatched: 5. Germline-derived CDR1 and CDR2 are SGHRS and YFSETQ. CDR3 amino acids: CASSLGQSEKLFF. The CDR3 region has the DNA TGCGCCAGCAGCCTGGGACAGAGCGAAAAACTGTTTTTT.

The chain combines TRBV9 with TRBJ1-6; TRBD1 aligns across 7 bases. V gave up 5 bases and J gave up 8 bases; unmatched junction bases: 10. Germline assignment: CDR1 SGDLS and CDR2 YYNGEE. The CDR3 runs 15 residues. CDR3 residues: CASSPSTGTHSPLHF. Here the CDR3 DNA reads TGTGCCAGCAGTCCATCGACAGGGACGCATTCACCCCTCCACTTT.

J is TRBJ2-5 and V is TRBV18, with D possibly being TRBD2 (5 bases). Germline-derived CDR1 and CDR2 are KGHSH and LQKENI. This CDR3 comprises 13 residues. V lost 1 base, J lost 5 bases, and 8 bases lay in between. For the CDR3, the DNA is TGTGCCAGCTCACCACTCCTAGCTGAGACCCAGTACTTC. Its protein is CASSPLLAETQYF.

This CDR3 is CASSPGGNEQFF. As DNA, the CDR3 is TGTGCCAGCTCACCCGGGGGGAATGAGCAGTTCTTC. The chain couples TRBV18 to TRBJ2-1; 7 positions match TRBD2. Germline V CDR1 and CDR2: KGHSH, LQKENI. Trimming removed 3 bases from V and 7 bases from J; junction bases left unmatched: 0. The CDR3 covers 12 residues.

V and J are TRBV5-1 and TRBJ2-5; maybe TRBD2 (6 bases). CDR3 size: 15 residues. V gave up 4 bases and J gave up 3 bases, with 16 bases separating them. The germline V gene encodes CDR1 SGHRS and CDR2 YFSETQ. The CDR3 sequence: CASSVTGTGKETQYF. DNA for the CDR3: TGCGCCAGCAGCGTCACCGGGACTGGAAAAGAGACCCAGTACTTC. The variable domain in full, with the rest retrieved from reference TRBV5-1 and TRBJ2-5, is KAGVTQTPRYLIKTRGQQVTLSCSPISGHRSVSWYQQTPGQGLQFLFEYFSETQRNKGNFPGRFSGRQFSNSRSEMNVSTLELGDSALYLCASSVTGTGKETQYFGPGTRLLVL.

In its sample, this clone was seen once. The rearrangement joins TRBV27 to TRBJ2-7, with 7 nucleotides matching TRBD2. Germline CDR1 is MNHEY and CDR2 is SMNVEV (reference sequence). V lost 6 bases, J lost 3 bases, and 11 bases stayed unmatched. This CDR3 region has 15 residues. CDR3 protein: CASSQTTGLGYEQYF. The DNA of the CDR3 is TGTGCCAGCAGCCAAACAACAGGACTAGGCTACGAGCAGTACTTC.

The rearrangement links TRBV18 to TRBJ2-7; 10 nucleotides agree with TRBD2. Germline values: CDR1 KGHSH, CDR2 LQKENI. V was clipped by 1 base and J by 7 bases; unmatched bases: 19. The CDR3 consists of 19 residues. Written as DNA, the CDR3 is TGTGCCAGCTCACCACTGAAGACTAGCGGGTCAGGGACTACGAAGGAGCAGTACTTC. Its protein product is CASSPLKTSGSGTTKEQYF.

The genes are TRBV28 and TRBJ1-3, with 7 bases identical to TRBD1. This CDR3 is 15 amino acids long. In germline, CDR1 is MDHEN, CDR2 SYDVKM. Trimming took 6 bases from V and 0 from J; bases not matched to a gene: 5. CDR3 bases: TGTGCCAGCAGGCGGACAGGCTCCTCTGGAAACACCATATATTTT. Protein product: CASRRTGSSGNTIYF. Full variable domain (missing parts from reference TRBV28 and TRBJ1-3): DVKVTQSSRYLVKRTGEKVFLECVQDMDHENMFWYRQDPGLGLRLIYFSYDVKMKEKGDIPEGYSVSREKKERFSLILESASTNQTSMYLCASRRTGSSGNTIYFGEGSWLTVV.

This sequence joins TRBV28 and TRBJ1-1; 10 bases fit TRBD1. The CDR3 loop spans 19 amino acids. The germline V gene has CDR1 MDHEN and CDR2 SYDVKM. The V and J ends lost 3 bases and 5 bases, in that order; junction bases with no gene match: 18. The CDR3 spells CASSFSHPGTGAGKTEAFF. The CDR3 DNA reads as TGTGCCAGCAGTTTTTCCCACCCCGGGACAGGGGCCGGAAAAACTGAAGCTTTCTTT.

The chain links TRBV7-9 to TRBJ2-7; TRBD1 might be the D (5 bases). CDR3 length equals 15 residues. V gave up 3 bases and J gave up 2 bases, with 14 bases separating them. Germline CDR1 reads SEHNR; CDR2 reads FQNEAQ (reference sequence). The CDR3 coding sequence is TGTGCCAGCAGCTTTCGACCCGACAGAACCTACGAGCAGTACTTC. Protein product: CASSFRPDRTYEQYF.

The chain is built from TRBV21-1 and TRBJ1-6; TRBD1, the table's D call, lacks a check against the DNA. TRBV21-1 is reported as a pseudogene. The CDR3 has 17 residues. This CDR3 reads CASSKLDRAVGNSPLHF. CDR3 nucleotides: TGTGCCAGCAGCAAACTGGACAGGGCTGTCGGAAATTCACCCCTCCACTTT.

The J gene is TRBJ2-3, the V gene TRBV28; tentatively, D is TRBD1 (5 bases). This CDR3 is built from 16 residues. Germline lookup yields CDR1 MDHEN and CDR2 SYDVKM. V was clipped by 3 bases and J by 4 bases, with 17 bases between them. The CDR3 spells CASSFGKTPRADTQYF. CDR3 bases: TGTGCCAGCAGTTTCGGAAAAACCCCCAGGGCAGATACGCAGTATTTT.

This chain uses TRBV6-1 with TRBJ1-2; the match to TRBD1 covers 7 bases. The CDR3 totals 15 residues. From germline, CDR1 is MNHNS and CDR2 SASEGT. Losses at the gene ends were 1 base for V and 4 bases for J; bases not matched to a gene: 6. CDR3 region: CASSEGSDRAYGYTF. The CDR3 DNA reads as TGTGCCAGCAGTGAAGGGTCTGACAGGGCCTATGGCTACACCTTC.

The chain couples TRBV4-3 to TRBJ1-5, with D maybe TRBD1 (5 bases). V lost 0 bases to trimming and J lost 8 bases, with 11 bases between them. This CDR3 comprises 14 residues. CDR1 and CDR2 (germline): LGHNA, YSLEER. CDR3 residues: CASSQEAGREPQHF. CDR3 bases: TGCGCCAGCAGCCAAGAAGCGGGGCGGGAGCCCCAGCATTTT.

The chain has TRBV19 and TRBJ1-1; possibly TRBD1 for D (6 bases). Germline loops: CDR1 LNHDA, CDR2 SQIVND (reference sequence). CDR3 size: 14 residues. Trimming removed 5 bases from V and 3 bases from J, with 13 bases in between. Here the CDR3 reads CASSSGGRYTEAFF. The CDR3 region has the DNA TGTGCCAGTAGTTCGGGGGGGCGTTACACTGAAGCTTTCTTT. The entire variable domain, with the rest obtained from reference TRBV19 and TRBJ1-1, is as follows: DGGITQSPKYLFRKEGQNVTLSCEQNLNHDAMYWYRQDPGQGLRLIYYSQIVNDFQKGDIAEGYSVSREKKESFPLTVTSAQKNPTAFYLCASSSGGRYTEAFFGQGTRLTVV.

The V gene is TRBV19, the J gene TRBJ2-5; D is unclear. This CDR3 is 11 amino acids long. V lost 4 bases, J lost 6 bases, and 6 bases lay in between. Germline CDR1 reads LNHDA; CDR2 reads SQIVND (reference sequence). The CDR3: CASSNGQTQYF. For the CDR3, the DNA is TGTGCCAGTAGTAATGGCCAGACCCAGTACTTC. Looking up the rest from reference TRBV19 and TRBJ2-5 gives the full variable domain: DGGITQSPKYLFRKEGQNVTLSCEQNLNHDAMYWYRQDPGQGLRLIYYSQIVNDFQKGDIAEGYSVSREKKESFPLTVTSAQKNPTAFYLCASSNGQTQYFGPGTRLLVL.

The chain links TRBV28 to TRBJ1-1; D is ambiguous. The CDR3 contains 12 residues. Trimming removed 11 bases at V and 5 bases at J, with 15 bases between. Germline CDR1 is MDHEN and CDR2 is SYDVKM. CDR3 sequence (DNA): TGTGCCTTCCGGCGCGGGGAGACTGAAGCTTTCTTT. Translated: CAFRRGETEAFF. Together with reference TRBV28 and TRBJ1-1, the CDR3 gives the full variable domain: DVKVTQSSRYLVKRTGEKVFLECVQDMDHENMFWYRQDPGLGLRLIYFSYDVKMKEKGDIPEGYSVSREKKERFSLILESASTNQTSMYLCAFRRGETEAFFGQGTRLTVV.

CDR3 DNA sequence: TGTGCCAGCAGCTTTCAGGATACCTACGAGCAGTACTTC. This sequence encodes CASSFQDTYEQYF. This chain uses TRBV11-1 with TRBJ2-7, with D uncertain. Germline assignment: CDR1 SGHAT and CDR2 FQDESV (reference sequence). The CDR3 has 13 amino acids. V was trimmed by 3 bases and J by 2 bases, leaving 8 bases between them.

The V call is TRBV7-2, the J call TRBJ1-2; 7 bases match TRBD1. The trim removed 0 bases at V and 3 bases at J, leaving 13 bases unmatched. Germline assignment: CDR1 SGHTA and CDR2 FQGNSA. CDR3 length: 18 amino acids. The CDR3 region is CASSLAVGGGIVHYGYTF. CDR3 DNA sequence: TGTGCCAGCAGCTTAGCGGTTGGAGGGGGCATCGTTCACTATGGCTACACCTTC.